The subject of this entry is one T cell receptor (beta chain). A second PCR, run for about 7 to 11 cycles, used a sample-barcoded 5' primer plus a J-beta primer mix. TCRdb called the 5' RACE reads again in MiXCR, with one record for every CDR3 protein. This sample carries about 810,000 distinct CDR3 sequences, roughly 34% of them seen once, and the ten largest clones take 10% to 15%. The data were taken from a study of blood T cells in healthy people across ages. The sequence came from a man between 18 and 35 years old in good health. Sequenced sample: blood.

This chain's CDR3 is CASSVAPSGGAADTQYF. CDR3 nucleotides: TGTGCCAGCAGCGTAGCCCCTAGCGGGGGGGCCGCAGATACGCAGTATTTT. The chain couples TRBV9 to TRBJ2-3; TRBD2 agrees at 12 bases. The CDR3 covers 17 residues. Germline V CDR1 and CDR2: SGDLS, YYNGEE. The J segment lost 4 bases and the V segment lost 0 bases, leaving 6 bases of the junction unmatched.